One sample yielded the 2 T cell receptor beta chains listed below, sequenced in a study of blood T cell repertoires in COVID-19. The assay was immunoSEQ multiplex PCR, and TCRdb's table has in-frame clones only and misses some. In the table there are approximately 47,000 clones, over 75% of which are singletons. Sequenced input: peripheral blood. The receptors come from a woman aged 80 or over with COVID-19, enrolled during active disease.

The chain uses TRBV18 and TRBJ1-3, with D unresolved. Germline values: CDR1 KGHSH, CDR2 LQKENI. This CDR3 is 13 amino acids long. Trimming left V 4 bases short and J 4 bases short, with 8 bases between. The CDR3 here is CASSRVEGNTIYF. In DNA, the CDR3 is TGTGCCAGCTCACGCGTGGAGGGAAACACCATATATTTT.

Judged by abundance, this clone is medium-sized. The rearrangement joins TRBV5-4 to TRBJ1-1, with D maybe TRBD1 (5 bases). The CDR3 is made up of 15 amino acids. The ends were cut back, 4 bases at V and 6 bases at J, with 19 bases in the middle. The V gene's germline CDR1 is SGHNT and CDR2 YYREEE (reference sequence). CDR3 nucleotides: TGTGCCAGCAGCGGCCGCGGGGGTCGGACCTCTGAAGCTTTCTTT. Its translation is CASSGRGGRTSEAFF.